This T cell receptor beta chain was retrieved from a study of T cells in Graves' hyperthyroidism and ophthalmopathy. RNA transcripts provided the source from which TCR beta CDR3 regions were amplified. A set of HTBI primers served as the primers for a first-round RT-PCR of the TCR CDR3. In TCRdb, the multiplex PCR reads were re-called with MiXCR into one record per CDR3 protein. The sample shows some 270,000 distinct CDR3 sequences, approximately 25% of them seen only once. Patients were excluded for uncontrolled infection, other autoimmune disease, pregnancy or lactation. This clonotype was observed many times. The receptor was derived from a woman aged 40 to 50 with Graves' ophthalmopathy. The specimen sequenced was blood.

DNA of the CDR3: TGTGCCACCAGTGAAGGGGGCTTCTATGGCTACACCTTC. Its protein is CATSEGGFYGYTF. The chain uses TRBV24-1 and TRBJ1-2; 7 positions match TRBD1. Trimming at V came to 4 bases and at J to 4 bases, leaving 2 bases not matched to a gene. The CDR3 extends over 13 amino acids. CDR1 KGHDR and CDR2 SFDVKD come from the germline V gene.